Listed below are T cell receptor beta chains from one sample, sequenced in a study of Ad26.COV2.S vaccination and SARS-CoV-2 variants. Only in-frame clones appear in the TCRdb table, and some are missing; sequencing was by immunoSEQ multiplex PCR. The table records 400,000 or so clones, more than 85% of them present only once. Source: peripheral blood, taken in a trial of Ad26.COV2.S vaccine versus placebo. The receptors shown here come from a person aged 18-60 years who received the Ad26.COV2.S COVID-19 vaccine or a placebo. Each CDR3 is given with its conserved first and last residue. The order of the fields is CDR3 protein, CDR3 DNA, J gene, D gene, clone size, V gene. A D gene is named only where the DNA matches it firmly. Not all rows give a size; the values are once, few, many and, for expanded clones, a class.

CDR3 protein: CASSEAGTGTGYTF; CDR3 DNA: TGTGCCAGCAGTGAAGCGGGGACAGGGACTGGCTACACCTTC; J gene: TRBJ1-2; D gene: TRBD1; clone size: .; V gene: TRBV6-1
CDR3 protein: CASSQTSGGYNEQFF; CDR3 DNA: TGTGCCAGCAGTCAGACTAGCGGGGGTTACAATGAGCAGTTCTTC; J gene: TRBJ2-1; D gene: TRBD2; clone size: .; V gene: TRBV28
CDR3 protein: CASSQPPGTGAAGELFF; CDR3 DNA: TGTGCCAGTAGTCAACCGCCCGGGACAGGGGCGGCCGGGGAGCTGTTTTTT; J gene: TRBJ2-2; D gene: TRBD1; clone size: once; V gene: TRBV19
CDR3 protein: CSVDAGGSQETQYF; CDR3 DNA: TGCAGCGTTGATGCGGGGGGGAGCCAAGAGACCCAGTACTTC; J gene: TRBJ2-5; D gene: TRBD2; clone size: .; V gene: TRBV29-1
CDR3 protein: CASSLELNTEAFF; CDR3 DNA: TGCGCCAGCAGCCTCGAATTGAACACTGAAGCTTTCTTT; J gene: TRBJ1-1; D gene: .; clone size: .; V gene: TRBV4-1
CDR3 protein: CASSLKGRELFF; CDR3 DNA: TGTGCCAGCAGCTTAAAGGGGAGGGAGCTGTTTTTT; J gene: TRBJ2-2; D gene: .; clone size: .; V gene: TRBV5-6
CDR3 protein: CASSLRGGSAGELFF; CDR3 DNA: TGTGCCAGCAGCCTCAGGGGGGGTTCTGCCGGGGAGCTGTTTTTT; J gene: TRBJ2-2; D gene: .; clone size: .; V gene: TRBV3-1/TRBV3-2
CDR3 protein: CASGSGFSEFF; CDR3 DNA: TGTGCCAGCGGGTCAGGGTTTAGTGAGTTCTTC; J gene: TRBJ2-1; D gene: .; clone size: .; V gene: TRBV28
CDR3 protein: CASSSSLLRENYGYTF; CDR3 DNA: TGTGCCAGCAGCTCCAGCTTGCTGAGGGAAAACTATGGCTACACCTTC; J gene: TRBJ1-2; D gene: .; clone size: .; V gene: TRBV7-8
CDR3 protein: CASSEPIRGGGWETQYF; CDR3 DNA: TGTGCCAGCAGTGAACCGATCCGAGGAGGTGGCTGGGAGACCCAGTACTTC; J gene: TRBJ2-5; D gene: .; clone size: .; V gene: TRBV2
CDR3 protein: CSVGWQQETQYF; CDR3 DNA: TGCAGCGTTGGGTGGCAGCAAGAGACCCAGTACTTC; J gene: TRBJ2-5; D gene: .; clone size: .; V gene: TRBV29-1
CDR3 protein: CASSEALDPAEAFF; CDR3 DNA: TGTGCCAGCAGTGAAGCGCTTGACCCCGCTGAAGCTTTCTTT; J gene: TRBJ1-1; D gene: .; clone size: .; V gene: TRBV6-1
CDR3 protein: CASSSPTQGVFMDTEAFF; CDR3 DNA: TGTGCCAGTAGTTCCCCCACACAGGGGGTGTTCATGGACACTGAAGCTTTCTTT; J gene: TRBJ1-1; D gene: TRBD1; clone size: .; V gene: TRBV19
CDR3 protein: CASRLTGEGTEAFF; CDR3 DNA: TGTGCCAGCAGACTGACAGGGGAAGGCACTGAAGCTTTCTTT; J gene: TRBJ1-1; D gene: TRBD1; clone size: .; V gene: TRBV6-5
CDR3 protein: CAWRVTGRRETQYF; CDR3 DNA: TGTGCCTGGAGAGTGACAGGTCGGAGGGAGACCCAGTACTTC; J gene: TRBJ2-5; D gene: .; clone size: .; V gene: TRBV30
CDR3 protein: CASSEALNSNSGNTIYF; CDR3 DNA: TGTGCCAGCAGTGAAGCGCTAAACAGCAACTCTGGAAACACCATATATTTT; J gene: TRBJ1-3; D gene: .; clone size: .; V gene: TRBV6-1
CDR3 protein: CASRKVGAWGYTF; CDR3 DNA: TGTGCCAGCAGGAAGGTTGGGGCGTGGGGCTACACCTTC; J gene: TRBJ1-2; D gene: .; clone size: .; V gene: TRBV2
CDR3 protein: CASSPAFLNTEAFF; CDR3 DNA: TGTGCCAGCAGTCCAGCCTTCCTGAACACTGAAGCTTTCTTT; J gene: TRBJ1-1; D gene: .; clone size: .; V gene: TRBV6-5
CDR3 protein: CASSLDHPWISNQPQHF; CDR3 DNA: TGTGCCAGCAGCTTAGATCATCCATGGATTAGCAATCAGCCCCAGCATTTT; J gene: TRBJ1-5; D gene: .; clone size: .; V gene: TRBV11-3
CDR3 protein: CASSAMVAPPTDTQYF; CDR3 DNA: TGCGCCAGCAGCGCCATGGTGGCTCCCCCCACAGATACGCAGTATTTT; J gene: TRBJ2-3; D gene: .; clone size: .; V gene: TRBV5-1
CDR3 protein: CSVDPGGYTF; CDR3 DNA: TGCAGCGTGGACCCGGGGGGCTACACCTTC; J gene: TRBJ1-2; D gene: .; clone size: .; V gene: TRBV29-1
CDR3 protein: CASSPGQGREAFF; CDR3 DNA: TGTGCCAGCAGCCCCGGACAGGGTAGAGAAGCTTTCTTT; J gene: TRBJ1-1; D gene: TRBD1; clone size: .; V gene: TRBV11-2
CDR3 protein: CASSSTGPLYGYTF; CDR3 DNA: TGTGCCAGCAGCTCGACAGGACCCCTTTATGGCTACACCTTC; J gene: TRBJ1-2; D gene: .; clone size: many; V gene: TRBV6-5
CDR3 protein: CASSPHREANYGYTF; CDR3 DNA: TGTGCCAGCAGTCCACACAGGGAGGCGAACTATGGCTACACCTTC; J gene: TRBJ1-2; D gene: .; clone size: .; V gene: TRBV7-9
CDR3 protein: CAWSGGSSYEQYF; CDR3 DNA: TGTGCCTGGTCGGGGGGGAGCTCCTACGAGCAGTACTTC; J gene: TRBJ2-7; D gene: TRBD2; clone size: .; V gene: TRBV30
CDR3 protein: CASSHGTGGEGYGYTF; CDR3 DNA: TGTGCCAGCAGTCACGGGACAGGGGGCGAGGGCTATGGCTACACCTTC; J gene: TRBJ1-2; D gene: TRBD1; clone size: .; V gene: TRBV5-6
CDR3 protein: CASSLGGEETQYF; CDR3 DNA: TGTGCCAGCAGCTTAGGGGGAGAAGAGACCCAGTACTTC; J gene: TRBJ2-5; D gene: .; clone size: .; V gene: TRBV11-3
CDR3 protein: CASSLEDRVREQYF; CDR3 DNA: TGTGCCAGCAGCTTAGAGGACAGGGTGCGAGAGCAGTACTTC; J gene: TRBJ2-7; D gene: TRBD1; clone size: .; V gene: TRBV11-2
CDR3 protein: CASTLGSGFSYNEQFF; CDR3 DNA: TGCGCCAGCACCTTGGGGTCAGGGTTCTCCTACAATGAGCAGTTCTTC; J gene: TRBJ2-1; D gene: .; clone size: .; V gene: TRBV5-1
CDR3 protein: CASSYGAGYTF; CDR3 DNA: TGTGCCAGCAGTTACGGAGCGGGCTACACCTTC; J gene: TRBJ1-2; D gene: .; clone size: .; V gene: TRBV6-2/TRBV6-3
CDR3 protein: CASSFPLRGTGELFF; CDR3 DNA: TGCGCCAGCAGCTTCCCCCTCCGCGGGACCGGGGAGCTGTTTTTT; J gene: TRBJ2-2; D gene: .; clone size: .; V gene: TRBV5-1
CDR3 protein: CASSEDGGREQYF; CDR3 DNA: TGTGCCAGCAGTGAAGATGGGGGTAGGGAGCAGTACTTC; J gene: TRBJ2-7; D gene: .; clone size: .; V gene: TRBV2
CDR3 protein: CASSKGRGLNSPLHF; CDR3 DNA: TGTGCCAGCAGCAAAGGTAGGGGCCTAAATTCACCCCTCCACTTT; J gene: TRBJ1-6; D gene: .; clone size: .; V gene: TRBV21-1
CDR3 protein: CASSQVNSPLHF; CDR3 DNA: TGCGCCAGCAGCCAAGTAAATTCACCCCTCCACTTT; J gene: TRBJ1-6; D gene: .; clone size: few; V gene: TRBV4-1
CDR3 protein: CASSSTGQSYGYTF; CDR3 DNA: TGTGCCAGCAGCTCGACGGGACAGAGCTATGGCTACACCTTC; J gene: TRBJ1-2; D gene: TRBD1; clone size: once; V gene: TRBV11-2
CDR3 protein: CASSPQSGVGSPLHF; CDR3 DNA: TGTGCCAGCTCACCACAATCAGGGGTGGGTTCACCCCTCCACTTT; J gene: TRBJ1-6; D gene: .; clone size: .; V gene: TRBV18
CDR3 protein: CASSYDRIYGYTF; CDR3 DNA: TGTGCCAGCAGTTACGACCGCATCTATGGCTACACCTTC; J gene: TRBJ1-2; D gene: .; clone size: .; V gene: TRBV6-2/TRBV6-3
CDR3 protein: CASSRQGGEKLFF; CDR3 DNA: TGCGCCAGCAGCCGACAGGGAGGAGAAAAACTGTTTTTT; J gene: TRBJ1-4; D gene: TRBD1; clone size: .; V gene: TRBV5-1